The clone carrying this TCR beta chain was seen once. Profiling relied on immunoSEQ multiplex PCR, and the TCRdb table lists in-frame clones only, not all of them. The repertoire holds fewer than 1.8 million clones, with around 98.5% as singletons. This entry is derived from a study of shared clonotypes between healthy human individuals. Germline CDR1 and CDR2: SGDLS and YYNGEE. After removal of 2 bases from V and 5 bases from J, the junction contained 6 bases not matched to a gene. The CDR3 totals 15 residues. This receptor was taken from a man aged 30 to 45 in good health. The gene calls are TRBV9 and TRBJ2-3; 9 nucleotides line up with TRBD2. The sequenced material came from naive CD4+ T cells sorted from blood. Described subset: CD45RA+ positively selected. DNA for the CDR3: TGTGCCAGCAGCGTGCTAGCGGGACTCCTAGATACGCAGTATTTT. Translation gives CASSVLAGLLDTQYF. Complete variable domain (other parts from reference TRBV9 and TRBJ2-3): DSGVTQTPKHLITATGQRVTLRCSPRSGDLSVYWYQQSLDQGLQFLIQYYNGEERAKGNILERFSAQQFPDLHSELNLSSLELGDSALYFCASSVLAGLLDTQYFGPGTRLTVL.